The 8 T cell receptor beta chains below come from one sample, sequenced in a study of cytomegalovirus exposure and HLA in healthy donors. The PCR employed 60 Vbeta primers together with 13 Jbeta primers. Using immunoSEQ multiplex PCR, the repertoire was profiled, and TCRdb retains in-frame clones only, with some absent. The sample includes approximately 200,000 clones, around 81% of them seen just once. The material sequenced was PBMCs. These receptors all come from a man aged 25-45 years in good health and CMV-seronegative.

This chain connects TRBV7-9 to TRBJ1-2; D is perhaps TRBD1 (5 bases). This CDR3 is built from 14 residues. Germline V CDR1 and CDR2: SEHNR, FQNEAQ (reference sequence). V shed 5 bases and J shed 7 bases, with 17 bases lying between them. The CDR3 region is CASSQGQGSVGYTF. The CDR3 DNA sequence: TGTGCCAGCAGCCAAGGACAAGGGTCTGTTGGCTACACCTTC.

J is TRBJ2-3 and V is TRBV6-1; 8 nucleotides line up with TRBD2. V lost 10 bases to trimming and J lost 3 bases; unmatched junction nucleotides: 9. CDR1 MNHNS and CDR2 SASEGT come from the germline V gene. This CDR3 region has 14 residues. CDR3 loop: CATHFTGGTDTQYF. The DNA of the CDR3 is TGTGCCACCCACTTCACGGGGGGGACAGATACGCAGTATTTT.

CDR3 sequence (DNA): TGTGCCACCAGCAGAGATCATGCAGGGCGGACAGAGACCCAGTACTTC. As protein: CATSRDHAGRTETQYF. The rearrangement joins TRBV15 to TRBJ2-5, with D perhaps TRBD1 (5 bases). CDR3 size: 16 residues. From germline, CDR1 is LNHNV and CDR2 YYDKDF (reference sequence). V was cut by 0 bases and J by 4 bases, with 15 bases left in between.

CDR3 sequence: CASSVDRSSYEQYF. The CDR3 DNA reads as TGTGCCAGCAGCGTCGACAGGAGCTCCTACGAGCAGTACTTC. The gene calls are TRBV2 and TRBJ2-7, with D possibly matching TRBD1 (6 bases). Looked up from germline, CDR1 is SNHLY and CDR2 is FYNNEI. Trimming took off 6 bases at V and 0 bases at J, with 12 bases between the two ends. CDR3 size: 14 residues.

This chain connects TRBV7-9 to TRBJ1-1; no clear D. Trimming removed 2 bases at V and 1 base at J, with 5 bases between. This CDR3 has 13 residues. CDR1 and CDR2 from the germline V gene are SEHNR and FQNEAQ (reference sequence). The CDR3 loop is CASSLQENTEAFF. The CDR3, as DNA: TGTGCCAGCAGCTTACAGGAGAACACTGAAGCTTTCTTT. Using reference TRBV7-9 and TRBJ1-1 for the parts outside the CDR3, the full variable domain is DTGVSQNPRHKITKRGQNVTFRCDPISEHNRLYWYRQTLGQGPEFLTYFQNEAQLEKSRLLSDRFSAERPKGSFSTLEIQRTEQGDSAMYLCASSLQENTEAFFGQGTRLTVV.

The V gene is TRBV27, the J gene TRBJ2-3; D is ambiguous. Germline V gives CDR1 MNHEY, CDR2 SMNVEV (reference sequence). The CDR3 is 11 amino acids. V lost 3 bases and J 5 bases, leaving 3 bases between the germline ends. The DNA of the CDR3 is TGTGCCAGCAGTTTGAGAGATACGCAGTATTTT. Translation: CASSLRDTQYF.

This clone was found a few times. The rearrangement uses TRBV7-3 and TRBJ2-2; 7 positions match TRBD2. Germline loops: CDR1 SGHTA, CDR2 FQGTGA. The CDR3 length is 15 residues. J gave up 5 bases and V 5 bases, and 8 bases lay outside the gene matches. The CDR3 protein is CASSGLAVGTGELFF. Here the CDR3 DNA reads TGTGCCAGCAGCGGGCTAGCGGTGGGGACCGGGGAGCTGTTTTTT.

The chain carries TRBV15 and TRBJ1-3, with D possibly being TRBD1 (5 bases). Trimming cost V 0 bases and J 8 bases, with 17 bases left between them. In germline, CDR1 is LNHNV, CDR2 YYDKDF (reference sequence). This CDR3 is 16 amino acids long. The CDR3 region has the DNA TGTGCCACCAGCAGAGAAGTAGGAGGGACGGTAGACACCATATATTTT. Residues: CATSREVGGTVDTIYF.